This entry lists 8 T cell receptor beta chains sequenced from one sample in a study of T-cell reconstitution after alpha-beta-depleted transplantation in children. The library targeted TCRbeta and was prepared with unique molecular identifiers. Each CDR3 protein is one row after TCRdb ran MiXCR on the PCR reads. Here the sample spans under 850,000 distinct CDR3 sequences, around 13% being singletons. Here the sequenced sample was PBMCs, taken before TCRalphabeta/CD19-depleted stem cell transplant. The receptor source for this set is a girl aged 2 to 10 with congenital amegakaryocytic thrombocytopenia, due to receive a stem cell transplant.

This clonotype was seen a handful of times. The V gene is TRBV14, the J gene TRBJ1-1, with D unclear. Germline assignment: CDR1 SGHDN and CDR2 FVKESK. Between the trimmed V and J ends, which lost 7 bases and 1 base, there was a span of 10 bases. This CDR3 contains 13 residues. CDR3 nucleotide sequence: TGTGCCAGCACCCACCCGGGGAACACTGAAGCTTTCTTT. Amino acids: CASTHPGNTEAFF.

This chain links TRBV12-3 or TRBV12-4 with TRBJ2-3, with TRBD2 identical over 9 bases. J gave up 6 bases and V 6 bases, and 13 bases lay outside the gene matches. There are 16 residues in the CDR3. CDR3 residues: CASSPVWLAGVDTQYF. CDR3 in DNA: TGTGCCAGCAGCCCGGTTTGGTTAGCGGGAGTTGATACGCAGTATTTT.

The rearrangement uses TRBV5-5 and TRBJ2-2, with unresolved D. The V and J ends lost 2 bases and 0 bases respectively, with 11 bases between them. CDR1 is SGHKS, CDR2 YYEKEE, per germline (reference sequence). The CDR3 totals 16 residues. CDR3 region: CASSFSNHPNTGELFF. CDR3 nucleotides: TGTGCCAGCAGCTTCTCCAATCATCCGAACACCGGGGAGCTGTTTTTT.

In its sample, this clonotype was seen a few times. The rearrangement joins TRBV29-1 to TRBJ2-7; D may be TRBD1 (5 bases). The CDR3 has 13 amino acids. The germline gives CDR1 SQVTM, CDR2 ANQGSEA. The V end lost 2 bases, the J end lost 3 bases, and 11 bases lay between the germline ends. Here the CDR3 reads CSVEQGSGYEQYF. For the CDR3, the DNA is TGCAGCGTTGAACAGGGAAGTGGCTACGAGCAGTACTTC.

This clonotype was observed a few times. V and J are TRBV5-5 and TRBJ1-3, with D tentatively TRBD1 (5 bases). CDR3 length equals 16 residues. CDR1 is SGHKS, CDR2 YYEKEE, per germline (reference sequence). V lost 7 bases and J lost 0, with 17 bases in between. The CDR3 here is CASGGATWSSGNTIYF. DNA of the CDR3: TGTGCCAGCGGCGGGGCGACTTGGAGCTCTGGAAACACCATATATTTT. The whole variable domain, filled in from reference TRBV5-5 and TRBJ1-3, reads DAGVTQSPTHLIKTRGQQVTLRCSPISGHKSVSWYQQVLGQGPQFIFQYYEKEERGRGNFPDRFSARQFPNYSSELNVNALLLGDSALYLCASGGATWSSGNTIYFGEGSWLTVV.

This clonotype was recorded many times. This chain uses TRBV28 with TRBJ2-3, with D possibly being TRBD2 (5 bases). The ends were cut back, 2 bases at V and 0 bases at J, with 24 bases in the middle. The CDR3 sequence is 20 residues long. CDR1 is MDHEN, CDR2 SYDVKM, per germline. The CDR3 bases are TGTGCCAGCAGTTTAATTTCCGACGAGCCCCGGGGATTTAGCACAGATACGCAGTATTTT. Protein sequence: CASSLISDEPRGFSTDTQYF.

This clonotype was seen many times. This chain links TRBV7-9 with TRBJ2-7; 7 nucleotides align to TRBD2. Germline values: CDR1 SEHNR, CDR2 FQNEAQ (reference sequence). J was trimmed by 2 bases and V by 5 bases; bases with no gene match: 6. The CDR3 sequence is 14 residues long. CDR3 protein: CASSQGGLAYEQYF. DNA for the CDR3: TGTGCCAGCAGCCAAGGAGGACTAGCCTACGAGCAGTACTTC.

This clonotype has only a few counts. The chain has TRBV20-1 and TRBJ2-2, with D possibly being TRBD1 or TRBD2 (5 bases each). The germline V gene encodes CDR1 DFQATT and CDR2 SNEGSKA (reference sequence). The CDR3 loop spans 20 amino acids. V lost 1 base and J lost 3, with 27 bases in between. CDR3 protein: CSARVVFGGVGVSDTGELFF. The CDR3 DNA reads TGCAGTGCTAGAGTTGTGTTTGGGGGAGTGGGTGTCTCGGACACCGGGGAGCTGTTTTTT.